Listed below are T cell receptor beta chains from one sample, sequenced in a study of control samples from healthy donors and cancer patients. Here immunoSEQ multiplex PCR was the method, and the copy in TCRdb shows in-frame clones only, minus some. The data hold about 71,000 clones, with approximately 89% observed a single time. The sequenced sample was PBMCs. These TCRs come from a man aged 55-75 years with lung cancer. The CDR3 runs from the conserved cysteine through the conserved F or W. A D gene is named only where the DNA matches it firmly. Rows give clone size only sometimes, using once, few, many, or a class for an expanded clone.

j_call: TRBJ1-3
clone_size: once
cdr3_length: 15
v_call: TRBV4-1
d_call: NA
cdr3_aa: CASSQDWTAGNTIYF
cdr3_nt: TGCGCCAGCAGCCAAGATTGGACAGCTGGAAACACCATATATTTT

j_call: TRBJ2-7
clone_size: NA
cdr3_length: 15
v_call: TRBV4-2
d_call: NA
cdr3_aa: CASSQNDRTSYEQYF
cdr3_nt: TGTGCCAGCAGCCAAAATGACAGGACCTCCTACGAGCAGTACTTC

j_call: TRBJ2-7
clone_size: NA
cdr3_length: 13
v_call: TRBV9
d_call: NA
cdr3_aa: CASSGGPDYEQYF
cdr3_nt: TGTGCCAGCAGCGGGGGGCCCGACTACGAGCAGTACTTC

j_call: TRBJ1-1
clone_size: NA
cdr3_length: 13
v_call: TRBV18
d_call: NA
cdr3_aa: CASSQGANTEAFF
cdr3_nt: TGTGCCAGCTCACAGGGAGCGAACACTGAAGCTTTCTTT

j_call: TRBJ1-1
clone_size: NA
cdr3_length: 15
v_call: TRBV3-1/TRBV3-2
d_call: NA
cdr3_aa: CASSQLSHQGSEAFF
cdr3_nt: TGTGCCAGCAGTCAACTCAGCCATCAGGGATCTGAAGCTTTCTTT

j_call: TRBJ2-1
clone_size: once
cdr3_length: 14
v_call: TRBV5-1
d_call: NA
cdr3_aa: CASSSYQGNNEQFF
cdr3_nt: TGCGCCAGCAGCTCATATCAGGGAAACAATGAGCAGTTCTTC

j_call: TRBJ1-6
clone_size: NA
cdr3_length: 14
v_call: TRBV2
d_call: NA
cdr3_aa: CASRPQGLPEALHF
cdr3_nt: TGTGCCAGCAGGCCACAGGGACTTCCCGAGGCCCTCCACTTT

j_call: TRBJ1-2
clone_size: NA
cdr3_length: 16
v_call: TRBV18
d_call: NA
cdr3_aa: CASSPGDLPGNYGYTF
cdr3_nt: TGTGCCAGCTCACCGGGGGACCTACCGGGTAACTATGGCTACACCTTC

j_call: TRBJ1-1
clone_size: NA
cdr3_length: 15
v_call: TRBV14
d_call: TRBD1
cdr3_aa: CASSLLGQGRTEAFF
cdr3_nt: TGTGCCAGCAGCCTTCTGGGACAGGGGAGGACTGAAGCTTTCTTT

j_call: TRBJ2-5
clone_size: NA
cdr3_length: 15
v_call: TRBV5-1
d_call: TRBD1
cdr3_aa: CASSLRTGGQETQYF
cdr3_nt: TGCGCCAGCAGCCTGCGGACAGGGGGACAAGAGACCCAGTACTTC

j_call: TRBJ1-6
clone_size: NA
cdr3_length: 15
v_call: TRBV4-1
d_call: NA
cdr3_aa: CASSQEGRSNSPLHF
cdr3_nt: TGCGCCAGCAGCCAGGAGGGACGTAGCAATTCACCCCTCCACTTT

j_call: TRBJ1-1
clone_size: once
cdr3_length: 16
v_call: TRBV5-5
d_call: NA
cdr3_aa: CASSLRLSGLVTEAFF
cdr3_nt: TGTGCCAGCAGCTTGAGGCTCTCAGGACTCGTCACTGAAGCTTTCTTT

j_call: TRBJ1-2
clone_size: NA
cdr3_length: 15
v_call: TRBV10-1
d_call: NA
cdr3_aa: CASSGVLGENYGYTF
cdr3_nt: TGCGCCAGCAGTGGGGTTTTGGGTGAGAACTATGGCTACACCTTC

j_call: TRBJ1-6
clone_size: NA
cdr3_length: 14
v_call: TRBV30
d_call: NA
cdr3_aa: CAWRIETGNSPLHF
cdr3_nt: TGTGCCTGGAGAATAGAGACAGGAAATTCACCCCTCCACTTT

j_call: TRBJ2-5
clone_size: NA
cdr3_length: 13
v_call: TRBV7-9
d_call: NA
cdr3_aa: CASSFKVQETQYF
cdr3_nt: TGTGCCAGCAGCTTCAAGGTCCAAGAGACCCAGTACTTC

j_call: TRBJ1-1
clone_size: NA
cdr3_length: 16
v_call: TRBV6-5
d_call: NA
cdr3_aa: CASSYRRGVGSTEAFF
cdr3_nt: TGTGCCAGCAGTTATCGTCGAGGTGTAGGGTCCACTGAAGCTTTCTTT

j_call: TRBJ1-1
clone_size: NA
cdr3_length: 16
v_call: TRBV27
d_call: NA
cdr3_aa: CASSFEIRGAVTEAFF
cdr3_nt: TGTGCCAGCAGTTTCGAGATCAGGGGCGCGGTCACTGAAGCTTTCTTT

j_call: TRBJ1-1
clone_size: NA
cdr3_length: 13
v_call: TRBV30
d_call: NA
cdr3_aa: CAWSRAGSTEAFF
cdr3_nt: TGTGCCTGGAGTCGTGCAGGGTCTACTGAAGCTTTCTTT

j_call: TRBJ2-3
clone_size: NA
cdr3_length: 14
v_call: TRBV29-1
d_call: TRBD2
cdr3_aa: CSVVSSGGTDTQYF
cdr3_nt: TGCAGCGTTGTCAGTAGCGGGGGTACAGATACGCAGTATTTT

j_call: TRBJ1-4
clone_size: NA
cdr3_length: 16
v_call: TRBV5-1
d_call: NA
cdr3_aa: CASSLADLGSGEKLFF
cdr3_nt: TGCGCCAGCAGCTTGGCCGACCTGGGGTCTGGAGAAAAACTGTTTTTT

j_call: TRBJ2-2
clone_size: NA
cdr3_length: 14
v_call: TRBV27
d_call: TRBD1
cdr3_aa: CASRSQGATGELFF
cdr3_nt: TGTGCCAGCCGTTCACAGGGGGCAACCGGGGAGCTGTTTTTT

j_call: TRBJ2-1
clone_size: NA
cdr3_length: 14
v_call: TRBV5-1
d_call: NA
cdr3_aa: CASSPESSYNEQFF
cdr3_nt: TGCGCCAGCAGCCCCGAAAGCTCCTACAATGAGCAGTTCTTC

j_call: TRBJ2-5
clone_size: NA
cdr3_length: 15
v_call: TRBV5-1
d_call: TRBD1
cdr3_aa: CASSPGAQGAETQYF
cdr3_nt: TGCGCCAGCAGCCCGGGGGCTCAGGGGGCAGAGACCCAGTACTTC

j_call: TRBJ2-3
clone_size: NA
cdr3_length: 16
v_call: TRBV4-1
d_call: NA
cdr3_aa: CASSQGTLTSTDTQYF
cdr3_nt: TGCGCCAGCAGCCAAGGGACCTTGACTAGCACAGATACGCAGTATTTT

j_call: TRBJ1-5
clone_size: NA
cdr3_length: 15
v_call: TRBV3-1/TRBV3-2
d_call: NA
cdr3_aa: CASSLGLIGNQPQHF
cdr3_nt: TGTGCCAGCAGCCTCGGGCTTATCGGCAATCAGCCCCAGCATTTT

j_call: TRBJ2-2
clone_size: NA
cdr3_length: 15
v_call: TRBV7-3
d_call: NA
cdr3_aa: CASSPRSGNTGELFF
cdr3_nt: TGTGCCAGCAGCCCTCGGAGCGGGAACACCGGGGAGCTGTTTTTT

j_call: TRBJ1-1
clone_size: NA
cdr3_length: 11
v_call: TRBV9
d_call: TRBD1
cdr3_aa: CASTKGASAFF
cdr3_nt: TGTGCCAGCACCAAGGGGGCTTCAGCTTTCTTT

j_call: TRBJ2-2
clone_size: NA
cdr3_length: 16
v_call: TRBV4-2
d_call: NA
cdr3_aa: CASSQDQASNTGELFF
cdr3_nt: TGTGCCAGCAGCCAAGATCAGGCCAGTAACACCGGGGAGCTGTTTTTT

j_call: TRBJ2-5
clone_size: NA
cdr3_length: 13
v_call: TRBV5-1
d_call: TRBD2
cdr3_aa: CASMVAGVETQYF
cdr3_nt: TGCGCCAGCATGGTAGCGGGGGTGGAGACCCAGTACTTC

j_call: TRBJ1-1
clone_size: once
cdr3_length: 14
v_call: TRBV10-3
d_call: NA
cdr3_aa: CAIRGPSRDTEAFF
cdr3_nt: TGTGCCATCAGGGGACCTTCTCGGGACACTGAAGCTTTCTTT

j_call: TRBJ2-7
clone_size: NA
cdr3_length: 15
v_call: TRBV15
d_call: TRBD1
cdr3_aa: CATSREDRGLSEQYF
cdr3_nt: TGTGCCACCAGCAGAGAGGACAGGGGGCTCTCCGAGCAGTACTTC

j_call: TRBJ1-1
clone_size: NA
cdr3_length: 16
v_call: TRBV18
d_call: NA
cdr3_aa: CASSPGQTGYGTEAFF
cdr3_nt: TGTGCCAGCTCACCAGGACAAACAGGGTATGGCACTGAAGCTTTCTTT

j_call: TRBJ1-1
clone_size: once
cdr3_length: 15
v_call: TRBV9
d_call: TRBD1
cdr3_aa: CASSALQGGYTEAFF
cdr3_nt: TGTGCCAGCAGCGCCCTTCAGGGGGGCTACACTGAAGCTTTCTTT

j_call: TRBJ1-2
clone_size: NA
cdr3_length: 13
v_call: TRBV10-1
d_call: NA
cdr3_aa: CASSESDNYGYTF
cdr3_nt: TGCGCCAGCAGTGAGTCAGACAACTATGGCTACACCTTC

j_call: TRBJ1-6
clone_size: NA
cdr3_length: 14
v_call: TRBV6-5
d_call: TRBD1
cdr3_aa: CASRRQGHNSPLHF
cdr3_nt: TGTGCCAGCAGAAGACAGGGGCATAATTCACCCCTCCACTTT

j_call: TRBJ2-5
clone_size: few
cdr3_length: 14
v_call: TRBV30
d_call: NA
cdr3_aa: CAWASGLLQETQYF
cdr3_nt: TGTGCCTGGGCTTCCGGCCTTCTCCAAGAGACCCAGTACTTC

j_call: TRBJ1-1
clone_size: once
cdr3_length: 14
v_call: TRBV5-4
d_call: NA
cdr3_aa: CASSFRQALPEAFF
cdr3_nt: TGTGCCAGCAGCTTCCGACAGGCATTGCCTGAAGCTTTCTTT

j_call: TRBJ1-5
clone_size: NA
cdr3_length: 13
v_call: TRBV4-1
d_call: NA
cdr3_aa: CASSQSGDQPQHF
cdr3_nt: TGCGCCAGCAGCCAATCGGGGGATCAGCCCCAGCATTTT

j_call: TRBJ2-4
clone_size: NA
cdr3_length: 14
v_call: TRBV9
d_call: TRBD1
cdr3_aa: CASSVGDSQNIQYF
cdr3_nt: TGTGCCAGCAGCGTAGGGGACAGCCAAAACATTCAGTACTTC

j_call: TRBJ1-5
clone_size: NA
cdr3_length: 15
v_call: TRBV18
d_call: NA
cdr3_aa: CASSLSRGTNQPQHF
cdr3_nt: TGTGCCAGCTCACTTTCTCGGGGCACAAATCAGCCCCAGCATTTT

j_call: TRBJ2-4
clone_size: NA
cdr3_length: 14
v_call: TRBV6-2/TRBV6-3
d_call: NA
cdr3_aa: CASSSKLAKNIQYF
cdr3_nt: TGTGCCAGCAGTTCCAAGTTAGCCAAAAACATTCAGTACTTC

j_call: TRBJ1-1
clone_size: NA
cdr3_length: 16
v_call: TRBV18
d_call: TRBD1
cdr3_aa: CASSLDRVKMNTEAFF
cdr3_nt: TGTGCCAGCTCACTTGACAGGGTGAAAATGAACACTGAAGCTTTCTTT

j_call: TRBJ1-3
clone_size: NA
cdr3_length: 16
v_call: TRBV7-3
d_call: NA
cdr3_aa: CASSLGQPGSGNTIYF
cdr3_nt: TGTGCCAGCAGCCTCGGGCAGCCCGGCTCTGGAAACACCATATATTTT

j_call: TRBJ2-1
clone_size: NA
cdr3_length: 14
v_call: TRBV3-1/TRBV3-2
d_call: TRBD2
cdr3_aa: CASSQGFREGEQFF
cdr3_nt: TGTGCCAGCAGCCAAGGTTTCAGGGAGGGTGAGCAGTTCTTC

j_call: TRBJ1-5
clone_size: NA
cdr3_length: 14
v_call: TRBV3-1/TRBV3-2
d_call: NA
cdr3_aa: CASSFGTSNQPQHF
cdr3_nt: TGTGCCAGCAGCTTCGGGACTTCTAATCAGCCCCAGCATTTT

j_call: TRBJ2-2
clone_size: once
cdr3_length: 16
v_call: TRBV24-1
d_call: TRBD1
cdr3_aa: CATSDPGTGGPGELFF
cdr3_nt: TGTGCCACCAGTGATCCCGGGACAGGGGGCCCCGGGGAGCTGTTTTTT

j_call: TRBJ2-3
clone_size: NA
cdr3_length: 15
v_call: TRBV6-5
d_call: NA
cdr3_aa: CASMLVVLRPDTQYF
cdr3_nt: TGTGCCAGCATGTTGGTGGTTTTGCGCCCAGATACGCAGTATTTT

j_call: TRBJ2-7
clone_size: NA
cdr3_length: 17
v_call: TRBV18
d_call: TRBD1
cdr3_aa: CASSQGTGGSFHYEQYF
cdr3_nt: TGTGCCAGCTCCCAAGGGACAGGGGGCTCCTTTCACTACGAGCAGTACTTC

j_call: TRBJ1-1
clone_size: NA
cdr3_length: 13
v_call: TRBV6-1
d_call: NA
cdr3_aa: CASSESRGTEAFF
cdr3_nt: TGTGCCAGCAGTGAATCCAGGGGCACTGAAGCTTTCTTT

j_call: TRBJ2-5
clone_size: NA
cdr3_length: 14
v_call: TRBV7-8
d_call: NA
cdr3_aa: CASSLMSAKDTQYF
cdr3_nt: TGTGCCAGCAGCTTAATGTCAGCAAAAGATACCCAGTACTTC

j_call: TRBJ1-3
clone_size: NA
cdr3_length: 14
v_call: TRBV25-1
d_call: TRBD1
cdr3_aa: CASSRGNSGNTIYF
cdr3_nt: TGTGCCAGCAGCAGGGGGAACTCTGGAAACACCATATATTTT

j_call: TRBJ2-3
clone_size: NA
cdr3_length: 15
v_call: TRBV9
d_call: NA
cdr3_aa: CASSPPRGRTDTQYF
cdr3_nt: TGTGCCAGCAGCCCCCCCCGGGGACGCACAGATACGCAGTATTTT

j_call: TRBJ1-1
clone_size: NA
cdr3_length: 15
v_call: TRBV18
d_call: NA
cdr3_aa: CASSLTQGGNTEAFF
cdr3_nt: TGTGCCAGCTCACTCACACAGGGAGGGAACACTGAAGCTTTCTTT

j_call: TRBJ1-5
clone_size: NA
cdr3_length: 15
v_call: TRBV6-5
d_call: NA
cdr3_aa: CASSPGGYSNQPQHF
cdr3_nt: TGTGCCAGCAGCCCCGGCGGATATAGCAATCAGCCCCAGCATTTT

j_call: TRBJ2-5
clone_size: NA
cdr3_length: 15
v_call: TRBV10-3
d_call: TRBD1
cdr3_aa: CAIGKARTGEETQYF
cdr3_nt: TGTGCCATCGGAAAAGCCCGGACAGGGGAGGAGACCCAGTACTTC

j_call: TRBJ2-3
clone_size: NA
cdr3_length: 15
v_call: TRBV18
d_call: TRBD2
cdr3_aa: CASSPTSGALDTQYF
cdr3_nt: TGTGCCAGCTCACCGACTAGCGGGGCGTTAGATACGCAGTATTTT

j_call: TRBJ2-2
clone_size: NA
cdr3_length: 15
v_call: TRBV7-3
d_call: NA
cdr3_aa: CASSPTGPWGGELFF
cdr3_nt: TGTGCCAGCAGTCCAACTGGGCCCTGGGGCGGGGAGCTGTTTTTT

j_call: TRBJ1-5
clone_size: once
cdr3_length: 15
v_call: TRBV5-1
d_call: NA
cdr3_aa: CASSFEGLNNQPQHF
cdr3_nt: TGCGCCAGCAGCTTCGAAGGGTTGAACAATCAGCCCCAGCATTTT